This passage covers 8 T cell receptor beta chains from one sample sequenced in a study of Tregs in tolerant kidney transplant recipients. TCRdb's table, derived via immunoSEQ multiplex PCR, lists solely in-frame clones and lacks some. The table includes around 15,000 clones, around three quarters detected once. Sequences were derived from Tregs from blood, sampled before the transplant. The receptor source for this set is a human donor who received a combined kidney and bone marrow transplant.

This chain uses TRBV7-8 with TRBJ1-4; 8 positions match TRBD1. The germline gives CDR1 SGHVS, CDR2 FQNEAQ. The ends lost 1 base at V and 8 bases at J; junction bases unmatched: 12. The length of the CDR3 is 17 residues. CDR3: CASSLVLGPGGSEKLFF. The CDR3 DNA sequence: TGTGCCAGCAGCTTAGTTCTCGGGCCAGGGGGCTCCGAAAAACTGTTTTTT.

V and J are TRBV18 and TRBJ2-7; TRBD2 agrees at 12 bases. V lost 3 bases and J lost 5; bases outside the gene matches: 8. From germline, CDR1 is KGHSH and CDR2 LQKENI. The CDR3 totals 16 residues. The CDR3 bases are TGTGCCAGCTCACCGCAGACTAGCGGGAGTGTGCACGAGCAGTACTTC. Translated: CASSPQTSGSVHEQYF. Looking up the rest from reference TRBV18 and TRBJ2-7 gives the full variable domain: NAGVMQNPRHLVRRRGQEARLRCSPMKGHSHVYWYRQLPEEGLKFMVYLQKENIIDESGMPKERFSAEFPKEGPSILRIQQVVRGDSAAYFCASSPQTSGSVHEQYFGPGTRLTVT.

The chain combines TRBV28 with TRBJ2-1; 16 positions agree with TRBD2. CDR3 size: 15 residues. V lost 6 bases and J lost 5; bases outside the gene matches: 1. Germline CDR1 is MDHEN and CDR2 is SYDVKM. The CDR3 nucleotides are TGTGCCAGCAGGGGGACTAGCGGGAGGGACAATGAGCAGTTCTTC. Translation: CASRGTSGRDNEQFF.

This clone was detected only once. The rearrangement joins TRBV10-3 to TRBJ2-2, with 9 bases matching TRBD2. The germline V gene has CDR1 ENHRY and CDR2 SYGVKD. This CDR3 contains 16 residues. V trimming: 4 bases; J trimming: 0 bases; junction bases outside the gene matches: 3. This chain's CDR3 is CAISASGVANTGELFF. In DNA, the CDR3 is TGTGCCATCAGTGCTAGCGGGGTGGCGAACACCGGGGAGCTGTTTTTT.

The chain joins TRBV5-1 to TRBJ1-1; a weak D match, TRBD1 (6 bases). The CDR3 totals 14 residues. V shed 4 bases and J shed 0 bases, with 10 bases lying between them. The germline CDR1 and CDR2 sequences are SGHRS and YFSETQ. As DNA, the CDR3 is TGCGCCAGCAGCCTACAGGGTGTGAACACTGAAGCTTTCTTT. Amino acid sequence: CASSLQGVNTEAFF.

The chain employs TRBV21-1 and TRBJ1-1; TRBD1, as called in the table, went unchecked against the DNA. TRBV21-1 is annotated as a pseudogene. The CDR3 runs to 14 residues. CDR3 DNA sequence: TGTGCCAGCAGCAAGGGTACAGGGCCATGTGAAGCTTTCTTT. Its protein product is CASSKGTGPCEAFF.

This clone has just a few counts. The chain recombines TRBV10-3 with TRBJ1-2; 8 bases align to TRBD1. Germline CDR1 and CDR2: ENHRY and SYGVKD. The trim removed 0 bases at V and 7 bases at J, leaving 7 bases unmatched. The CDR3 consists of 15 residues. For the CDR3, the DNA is TGTGCCATCAGTGAGTCCGGACAGGGATCTTCTGGCTACACCTTC. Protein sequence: CAISESGQGSSGYTF.

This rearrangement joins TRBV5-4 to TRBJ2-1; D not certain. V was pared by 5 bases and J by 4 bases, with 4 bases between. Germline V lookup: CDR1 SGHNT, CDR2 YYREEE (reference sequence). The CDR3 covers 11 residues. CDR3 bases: TGTGCCAGCAGTTTATACAATGAGCAGTTCTTC. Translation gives CASSLYNEQFF.